One sample yielded the 18 T cell receptor beta chains listed below, sequenced in a study of memory CD4+ T cells and cytomegalovirus serostatus. The sort gate was single viable CD3+CD4+CD8-CD45RO+ cells for memory CD4+ T cells. Generated by immunoSEQ multiplex PCR, the TCRdb table keeps only in-frame clones and is missing some. This table has 35,000 to 50,000 clones, roughly three quarters appearing once. Material: memory CD4+ T cells from blood. The receptors here all came from an adult in good health and CMV-seronegative.

The rearrangement joins TRBV18 to TRBJ1-5; 10 positions match TRBD1. The V and J ends lost 6 bases and 5 bases, in that order; junction bases with no gene match: 10. The CDR3 is 16 amino acids. Germline CDR1 is KGHSH and CDR2 is LQKENI. The CDR3 nucleotides read TGTGCCAGCTCGCCTACCAGGGGGACAGGGGATCAGCCCCAGCATTTT. This codes for CASSPTRGTGDQPQHF. The full variable domain, rest sourced from reference TRBV18 and TRBJ1-5, is NAGVMQNPRHLVRRRGQEARLRCSPMKGHSHVYWYRQLPEEGLKFMVYLQKENIIDESGMPKERFSAEFPKEGPSILRIQQVVRGDSAAYFCASSPTRGTGDQPQHFGDGTRLSIL.

This sequence joins TRBV25-1 and TRBJ1-2; TRBD1 agrees at 9 bases. There are 14 residues in the CDR3. The J segment lost 6 bases and the V segment lost 7 bases, leaving 9 bases of the junction unmatched. Germline V gene sequence: CDR1 MGHDK, CDR2 SYGVNS. The CDR3 DNA follows: TGTGCCAGCAAGACCACAGGGGGCGCGGATGGCTACACCTTC. This encodes CASKTTGGADGYTF.

The chain joins TRBV5-1 to TRBJ1-2; TRBD1 is a possible D gene (5 bases). V was clipped by 4 bases and J by 7 bases, with 14 bases between them. CDR1 and CDR2 (germline): SGHRS, YFSETQ. The CDR3 is made up of 13 amino acids. The CDR3 region is CASSLPGTAGYTF. The CDR3 bases are TGCGCCAGCAGCCTCCCCGGGACGGCTGGCTACACCTTC.

This clone was seen only once. The chain is built from TRBV5-5 and TRBJ2-5; no firm D call. Germline V CDR1 and CDR2: SGHKS, YYEKEE (reference sequence). Trimming removed 0 bases at V and 4 bases at J, with 10 bases between. The CDR3 totals 14 residues. The CDR3 DNA is TGTGCCAGCAGCTTGGGGGTCAGATTAGAGACCCAGTACTTC. Translated: CASSLGVRLETQYF.

The V call is TRBV2, the J call TRBJ2-7; D might be TRBD1 (7 bases). This CDR3 region has 16 residues. Germline V gives CDR1 SNHLY, CDR2 FYNNEI. V gave up 3 bases and J gave up 0 bases, with 15 bases separating them. The CDR3 DNA reads as TGTGCCAGCAGTGAGCGGGACAGCATAAACTCCTACGAGCAGTACTTC. Protein sequence: CASSERDSINSYEQYF.

The chain joins TRBV5-6 to TRBJ2-5; no firm D call. Germline lookup yields CDR1 SGHDT and CDR2 YYEEEE. V lost 2 bases, J lost 3 bases, and 8 bases lay in between. The CDR3 extends over 13 amino acids. The CDR3 sequence is CASSFSWEETQYF. As DNA, the CDR3 is TGTGCCAGCAGCTTTTCCTGGGAAGAGACCCAGTACTTC.

This clone appeared a single time. The genes are TRBV14 and TRBJ1-5; 11 bases fit TRBD1. Germline V gene lookup returns CDR1 SGHDN and CDR2 FVKESK. The J segment lost 7 bases and the V segment lost 1 base, leaving 6 bases of the junction unmatched. CDR3 length equals 16 residues. Here the CDR3 DNA reads TGTGCCAGCAGCCAAGTGGACAGGGGGCTGGAGCAGCCCCAGCATTTT. Translated, it gives CASSQVDRGLEQPQHF.

The rearrangement uses TRBV6-1 and TRBJ2-1; tentatively, D is TRBD1 (8 bases). The germline V gene encodes CDR1 MNHNS and CDR2 SASEGT. This CDR3 comprises 15 residues. V shed 6 bases and J shed 3 bases, with 15 bases lying between them. The CDR3 is CASSGTGGVYNEQFF. DNA for the CDR3: TGTGCCAGCAGCGGAACAGGGGGGGTCTACAATGAGCAGTTCTTC.

This clone has just one count. The gene calls are TRBV12-2 and TRBJ1-1; the tabulated D call, TRBD1, remains unverified against the DNA. TRBV12-2 is described as a pseudogene. The CDR3 loop spans 11 amino acids. The CDR3 here is CATDRNTEAFF. The CDR3 DNA is TGTGCGACGGACAGAAACACTGAAGCTTTCTTT.

The chain employs TRBV18 and TRBJ1-5, with D possibly being TRBD1 (6 bases). Germline V CDR1 and CDR2: KGHSH, LQKENI. Trimming took 2 bases from V and 4 from J, leaving 15 bases between them. The CDR3 length is 16 residues. The CDR3 loop reads CASSPSGNRANQPQHF. The CDR3 DNA reads as TGTGCCAGCTCACCATCAGGGAACAGGGCTAATCAGCCCCAGCATTTT.

The gene calls are TRBV6-1 and TRBJ1-2; 11 bases agree with TRBD1. V lost 6 bases to trimming and J lost 1 base; unmatched junction nucleotides: 4. Germline V gene data show CDR1 as MNHNS and CDR2 as SASEGT. The CDR3 totals 15 residues. CDR3 sequence reads: CASRGGQGDNYGYTF. The CDR3 region has the DNA TGTGCCAGCAGAGGGGGACAGGGGGATAACTATGGCTACACCTTC.

The V and J genes are TRBV7-9 and TRBJ2-7; 8 nucleotides match TRBD2. CDR3 length equals 14 residues. V gave up 5 bases and J gave up 2 bases; unmatched junction bases: 5. The V gene's germline CDR1 is SEHNR and CDR2 FQNEAQ (reference sequence). The CDR3 nucleotides are TGTGCCAGCAGCCCTCCGGGACTAGCCTACGAGCAGTACTTC. Amino acids: CASSPPGLAYEQYF.

V is TRBV28 and J is TRBJ2-5; a possible D gene is TRBD2 (6 bases). CDR1 is MDHEN, CDR2 SYDVKM, per germline. The CDR3 runs 14 residues. The ends were cut back, 7 bases at V and 1 base at J, with 13 bases in the middle. CDR3 nucleotide sequence: TGTGCCAGCACTGGGGCGGGGAGCCAAGAGACCCAGTACTTC. Protein product: CASTGAGSQETQYF.

The genes are TRBV5-4 and TRBJ2-1; TRBD1 agrees at 8 bases. The CDR3 sequence is 15 residues long. With V trimmed by 4 bases and J by 0 bases, 3 bases remained unmatched. Germline lookup yields CDR1 SGHNT and CDR2 YYREEE (reference sequence). The CDR3 DNA reads as TGTGCCAGCAGCCCAACAGGGGGCTCCTACAATGAGCAGTTCTTC. Amino acid sequence: CASSPTGGSYNEQFF.

The chain recombines TRBV5-1 with TRBJ1-3; no clear D gene. CDR3 length equals 13 residues. V was trimmed by 1 base and J by 0 bases, leaving 2 bases between them. Germline V gives CDR1 SGHRS, CDR2 YFSETQ. CDR3 sequence (DNA): TGCGCCAGCAGCTTGACCTCTGGAAACACCATATATTTT. Its protein product is CASSLTSGNTIYF.

The chain links TRBV11-3 to TRBJ1-1; TRBD1 might be the D (6 bases). The CDR3 contains 15 residues. Germline V gene data show CDR1 as SGHNT and CDR2 as YENEEA. Trimming cost V 5 bases and J 4 bases, with 17 bases left between them. The CDR3 DNA is TGTGCCAGCAGCGTCACCGGGGCAGGGGCCACTGAAGCTTTCTTT. Its translation is CASSVTGAGATEAFF.

This clone was detected only a few times. V is TRBV2 and J is TRBJ2-3; weak D call: TRBD1 (5 bases). This CDR3 spans 15 amino acids. Germline V lookup: CDR1 SNHLY, CDR2 FYNNEI. Trimming shortened V by 5 bases and J by 2 bases, and 14 bases separated the two germline ends. The CDR3 here is CASSTRQSTTDTQYF. In DNA form, the CDR3 reads TGTGCCAGCAGTACACGACAGTCTACCACAGATACGCAGTATTTT.

DNA of the CDR3: TGCGCCAGCAGCCCGACTAGCGGGGGGTACACCGGGGAGCTGTTTTTT. Protein sequence: CASSPTSGGYTGELFF. V usage is TRBV5-1 and J usage is TRBJ2-2, with 13 bases identical to TRBD2. From germline, CDR1 is SGHRS and CDR2 YFSETQ. CDR3 length: 16 residues. With 4 bases clipped from V and 3 bases from J, the junction kept 3 bases outside the gene matches.